The subject of this entry is one TCR beta chain. Unmatched junction bases numbered 6, after V lost 0 bases and J lost 5 bases. The germline V gene has CDR1 LGHNA and CDR2 YSLEER. The length of the CDR3 is 15 residues. The assay was immunoSEQ multiplex PCR, and TCRdb's table has in-frame clones only and misses some. The sample yields about 24,000 clones, 84% seen once. This specimen comes from a study of lymphopenia after photon versus proton radiotherapy. The clonotype was recovered from a man aged 35 to 55 with gastric cancer. The J gene is TRBJ2-7, the V gene TRBV4-3; TRBD1 matches 8 bases. Material: peripheral blood, obtained from a patient treated with photon-based radiotherapy. DNA of the CDR3: TGCGCCAGCAGCCAAGAGGACAGGGCTGGACACGAGCAGTACTTC. It encodes CASSQEDRAGHEQYF.